Listed below are T cell receptor beta chains from one sample, sequenced in a study of T cells in Graves' hyperthyroidism and ophthalmopathy. MiXCR, run by TCRdb on the multiplex PCR reads, gives a single entry per CDR3 protein. The table lists 650,000 to 850,000 distinct CDR3 sequences, 15% to 20% of them singletons. The specimen sequenced was blood. The receptors were sampled from a woman aged 45-60 years with Graves' hyperthyroidism that later progressed to Graves' ophthalmopathy. CDR3s leave out the opening cysteine and the closing phenylalanine or tryptophan. Expanded clones get a size class; other rows say once, few or many, or leave the size out.

V: TRBV5-5; length: 13; size: few; J: TRBJ1-6; CDR3: ASSLLQGVASPLH
V: TRBV20-1; length: 11; size: few; J: TRBJ2-1; CDR3: SARDTETYEQF
V: TRBV6-1; length: 13; size: .; J: TRBJ2-7; CDR3: ASSTGTHYSYEQY
V: TRBV2; length: 12; size: many; J: TRBJ2-3; CDR3: ASTWGYSTDTQY
V: TRBV3-1; length: 13; size: many; J: TRBJ1-2; CDR3: ASSQVPQANYGYT
V: TRBV20-1; length: 12; size: many; J: TRBJ2-3; CDR3: SARPGLSTDTQY
V: TRBV20-1; length: 13; size: many; J: TRBJ2-7; CDR3: SALSSRTSSAEQY
V: TRBV24-1; length: 12; size: .; J: TRBJ1-5; CDR3: ATSAAASNQPQH
V: TRBV20-1; length: 14; size: few; J: TRBJ2-1; CDR3: SARDTGAQGVNEQF
V: TRBV6-1; length: 13; size: .; J: TRBJ2-7; CDR3: ASSDIAGLRGEQY
V: TRBV7-2; length: 12; size: .; J: TRBJ2-5; CDR3: ASSRQGGKETQY
V: TRBV10-2; length: 12; size: many; J: TRBJ1-6; CDR3: ASRRDPPNSPLH
V: TRBV11-2; length: 15; size: many; J: TRBJ2-2; CDR3: ASRSGYQRRATGELF
V: TRBV20-1; length: 12; size: many; J: TRBJ1-2; CDR3: SARTGDTGTGYT
V: TRBV19; length: 14; size: .; J: TRBJ2-5; CDR3: ASSIDWRGSAKTQY
V: TRBV5-1; length: 15; size: .; J: TRBJ2-3; CDR3: ASSPRRAGTVPDTQY
V: TRBV7-2; length: 12; size: .; J: TRBJ2-7; CDR3: ASSLFSGVGEQY
V: TRBV29-1; length: 10; size: .; J: TRBJ1-2; CDR3: SVDPRGLGYT
V: TRBV5-1; length: 14; size: few; J: TRBJ1-2; CDR3: ASSLPRQGFDYGYT
V: TRBV9; length: 13; size: few; J: TRBJ1-1; CDR3: ASSVEGLSRSEAF
V: TRBV19; length: 14; size: .; J: TRBJ1-1; CDR3: ASSIRQSSKNTEAF
V: TRBV18; length: 11; size: many; J: TRBJ1-2; CDR3: ASSPTGNGGYT
V: TRBV19; length: 14; size: .; J: TRBJ2-2; CDR3: ASSEGIRANTGELF
V: TRBV12-3/TRBV12-4; length: 10; size: many; J: TRBJ1-2; CDR3: ASTDRVDGYT
V: TRBV28; length: 12; size: .; J: TRBJ2-1; CDR3: ASSSGFSYNEQF
V: TRBV24-1; length: 11; size: few; J: TRBJ2-3; CDR3: ATRATFTDTQY
V: TRBV7-2; length: 10; size: few; J: TRBJ1-4; CDR3: ATGQGNEKLF
V: TRBV12-3/TRBV12-4; length: 13; size: many; J: TRBJ2-3; CDR3: ASSLDRGYTDTQY
V: TRBV20-1; length: 15; size: few; J: TRBJ1-4; CDR3: SLGPPGVDVDNEKLF
V: TRBV6-2/TRBV6-3; length: 12; size: .; J: TRBJ1-2; CDR3: ASQGGQGLYGYT
V: TRBV5-4; length: 14; size: few; J: TRBJ1-3; CDR3: ASSLDRYSGGNTTY
V: TRBV6-5; length: 17; size: .; J: TRBJ1-4; CDR3: ASSYSKLGHLSTNEKLF
V: TRBV20-1; length: 9; size: few; J: TRBJ1-1; CDR3: SAGTQPEAF
V: TRBV9; length: 10; size: few; J: TRBJ1-2; CDR3: ASSVAQGGYT
V: TRBV18; length: 14; size: few; J: TRBJ1-5; CDR3: ASSGQGEPGNQPQH
V: TRBV11-2; length: 14; size: many; J: TRBJ2-5; CDR3: ASSLAPTGKLGTQY
V: TRBV13; length: 10; size: many; J: TRBJ2-1; CDR3: ASSLTRAEQF
V: TRBV29-1; length: 10; size: few; J: TRBJ1-1; CDR3: SVEGVNTEAF
V: TRBV6-2/TRBV6-3; length: 11; size: .; J: TRBJ2-7; CDR3: ATWTSGSYEQY
V: TRBV7-2; length: 13; size: .; J: TRBJ1-1; CDR3: ASSLVRDRGREAF
V: TRBV20-1; length: 14; size: many; J: TRBJ2-1; CDR3: SAKTSGGATRNEQF
V: TRBV12-3/TRBV12-4; length: 12; size: many; J: TRBJ1-1; CDR3: ASSLFRGRPSAF
V: TRBV12-3/TRBV12-4; length: 13; size: many; J: TRBJ1-5; CDR3: ASSLADKGFWPQH
V: TRBV2; length: 11; size: .; J: TRBJ2-3; CDR3: ASRPAAPDTQY
V: TRBV19; length: 13; size: .; J: TRBJ1-1; CDR3: ASHPGQGWDTEAF
V: TRBV7-9; length: 13; size: once; J: TRBJ2-1; CDR3: ASSFGPGGDNEQF
V: TRBV20-1; length: 14; size: few; J: TRBJ2-2; CDR3: SARDGAGGRTGELF
V: TRBV5-8; length: 13; size: few; J: TRBJ2-6; CDR3: ASSSTGTGANVLT
V: TRBV2; length: 14; size: many; J: TRBJ2-5; CDR3: ASSELGTASPETQY
V: TRBV29-1; length: 14; size: many; J: TRBJ1-2; CDR3: SAQLGQVEWASGYT
V: TRBV9; length: 12; size: .; J: TRBJ1-2; CDR3: ASSVGYLNYGYT
V: TRBV12-3/TRBV12-4; length: 13; size: many; J: TRBJ1-1; CDR3: ASSSAGNLNTEAF
V: TRBV7-3; length: 12; size: many; J: TRBJ2-1; CDR3: ASSLSGDYNEQF
V: TRBV19; length: 13; size: .; J: TRBJ1-5; CDR3: ASSLGGRFNQPQH
V: TRBV7-8; length: 14; size: many; J: TRBJ1-1; CDR3: ASSLAGGGLWAEAF
V: TRBV7-6; length: 14; size: .; J: TRBJ2-4; CDR3: ASSLRGTGAKNIQY
V: TRBV5-1; length: 14; size: many; J: TRBJ1-1; CDR3: ASSIGTIGMNTEAF